The 10 T cell receptor beta chains reported below all come from one sample, sequenced in a study of T-cell memory formation after mild COVID-19. TCRdb re-called the 5' RACE reads with MiXCR, one entry per CDR3 protein. The sample yields around 200,000 distinct CDR3 sequences, about 27% seen once. The sample consisted of PBMCs or a T cell subset sorted from them (not recorded which). These TCRs come from an adult woman who had mild COVID-19 (a few samples of this study predate the infection). Cell type and time point are not known.

The chain recombines TRBV2 with TRBJ2-1; possible D gene TRBD2, 5 bases. Germline V CDR1 and CDR2: SNHLY, FYNNEI. The ends were cut back, 5 bases at V and 7 bases at J, with 18 bases in the middle. The CDR3 runs 15 residues. As DNA, the CDR3 is TGTGCCAGCAGTCTCAGCGGAGAGGGATTAAATGAGCAGTTCTTC. This gives the protein CASSLSGEGLNEQFF. The whole variable domain, remainder taken from reference TRBV2 and TRBJ2-1, is EPEVTQTPSHQVTQMGQEVILRCVPISNHLYFYWYRQILGQKVEFLVSFYNNEISEKSEIFDDQFSVERPDGSNFTLKIRSTKLEDSAMYFCASSLSGEGLNEQFFGPGTRLTVL.

The rearrangement uses TRBV5-1 and TRBJ2-5; 8 bases match TRBD2. CDR1 SGHRS and CDR2 YFSETQ come from the germline V gene. The V and J ends lost 7 bases and 5 bases, in that order; junction bases with no gene match: 13. The CDR3 runs 15 residues. CDR3 nucleotides: TGCGCCAGCCGAACGGGGACTAGTTGGAGGGAGACCCAGTACTTC. This translates into CASRTGTSWRETQYF.

This clonotype has just a few counts. CDR3 coding DNA: TGTGCCAGCAGCCAAGACGTTCCAGGGGCACCCCAGGGTACGCAGTATTTT. Amino acids: CASSQDVPGAPQGTQYF. The chain links TRBV3-1 to TRBJ2-3; possibly TRBD1 for D (6 bases). V shed 0 bases and J shed 8 bases, with 21 bases lying between them. This CDR3 contains 17 residues. The germline gives CDR1 LGHDT, CDR2 YNNKEL (reference sequence).

This chain connects TRBV6-5 to TRBJ2-1; D is unclear. The germline V gene encodes CDR1 MNHEY and CDR2 SVGAGI. V gave up 4 bases and J gave up 7 bases, with 8 bases separating them. The CDR3 runs to 12 residues. CDR3 sequence reads: CASSSHGNEQFF. CDR3 DNA: TGTGCCAGCAGTTCGCATGGTAATGAGCAGTTCTTC.

The chain employs TRBV29-1 and TRBJ2-2; a possible D gene is TRBD1 (6 bases). CDR1 and CDR2 from the germline V gene are SQVTM and ANQGSEA. The V end was cut by 3 bases, the J end by 6 bases, with 14 bases between. The CDR3 sequence is 14 residues long. This CDR3 is CSVETGFGAGELFF. Written as DNA, the CDR3 is TGCAGCGTTGAGACAGGCTTCGGGGCCGGGGAGCTGTTTTTT.

The rearrangement links TRBV9 to TRBJ1-4; D gene uncertain. V lost 0 bases to trimming and J lost 8 bases, with 8 bases between them. Looked up from germline, CDR1 is SGDLS and CDR2 is YYNGEE. CDR3 size: 13 residues. CDR3 residues: CASSVGSWEKLFF. The CDR3 DNA reads TGTGCCAGCAGCGTAGGGAGTTGGGAAAAACTGTTTTTT.

This rearrangement joins TRBV6-1 to TRBJ1-2; no clear D. The CDR3 has 15 residues. V was trimmed by 5 bases and J by 4 bases, leaving 17 bases between them. Germline V lookup: CDR1 MNHNS, CDR2 SASEGT. Here the CDR3 reads CASSRAGWDAYGYTF. The DNA for the CDR3 is TGTGCCAGCAGTCGCGCGGGATGGGATGCCTATGGCTACACCTTC.

This clonotype was seen a few times. The chain recombines TRBV7-6 with TRBJ1-6; D possibly corresponds to TRBD1 (5 bases). Per the germline V gene, CDR1 is SGHVS and CDR2 is FNYEAQ. The CDR3 extends over 13 amino acids. Trimming took off 5 bases at V and 7 bases at J, with 9 bases between the two ends. The CDR3 DNA reads TGTGCCAGCAGCCCGGGACGGAATTCACCCCTCCACTTT. Amino acids: CASSPGRNSPLHF.

The CDR3 DNA reads TGTGCCAGCAGCGCGCTAGCGGGGGGTCGAACAGATACGCAGTATTTT. It translates to CASSALAGGRTDTQYF. The chain recombines TRBV11-1 with TRBJ2-3, with 11 positions matching TRBD2. The germline V gene has CDR1 SGHAT and CDR2 FQDESV (reference sequence). J lost 3 bases, V lost 5 bases, and 7 bases had no gene match. This CDR3 is built from 16 residues.

V gene TRBV7-7 combines with J gene TRBJ2-5; D gene ambiguous. CDR3 length: 13 amino acids. Trimming stripped 4 bases from V and 1 base from J, with 7 bases between. The germline V gene has CDR1 SSHAT and CDR2 FNYEAQ (reference sequence). The CDR3 sequence: CASSSVPQETQYF. CDR3 DNA: TGTGCCAGCAGCTCGGTTCCCCAAGAGACCCAGTACTTC.